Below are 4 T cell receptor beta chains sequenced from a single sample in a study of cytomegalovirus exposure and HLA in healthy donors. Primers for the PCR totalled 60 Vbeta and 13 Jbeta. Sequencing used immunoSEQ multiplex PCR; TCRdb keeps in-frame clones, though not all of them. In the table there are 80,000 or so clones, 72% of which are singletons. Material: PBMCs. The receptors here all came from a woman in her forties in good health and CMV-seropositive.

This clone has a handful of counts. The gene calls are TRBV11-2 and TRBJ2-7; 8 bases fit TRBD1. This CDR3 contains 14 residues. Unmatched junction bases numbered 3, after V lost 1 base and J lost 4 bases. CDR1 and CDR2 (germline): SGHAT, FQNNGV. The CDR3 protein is CASSLAQGAYEQYF. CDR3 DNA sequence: TGTGCCAGCAGCTTAGCCCAGGGGGCATACGAGCAGTACTTC.

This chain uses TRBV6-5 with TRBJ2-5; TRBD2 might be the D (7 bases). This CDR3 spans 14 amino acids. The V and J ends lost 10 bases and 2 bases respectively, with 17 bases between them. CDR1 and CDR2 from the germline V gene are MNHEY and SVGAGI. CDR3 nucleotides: TGTGCCACCAAAGGGGGGGGCCATCAAGAGACCCAGTACTTC. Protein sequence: CATKGGGHQETQYF.

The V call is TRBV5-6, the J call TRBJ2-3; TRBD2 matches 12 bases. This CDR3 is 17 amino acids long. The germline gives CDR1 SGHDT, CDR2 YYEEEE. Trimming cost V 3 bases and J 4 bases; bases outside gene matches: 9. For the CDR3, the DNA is TGTGCCAGCAGCTCCGGGACTAGCGGGCCCCGGGCAGATACGCAGTATTTT. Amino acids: CASSSGTSGPRADTQYF.

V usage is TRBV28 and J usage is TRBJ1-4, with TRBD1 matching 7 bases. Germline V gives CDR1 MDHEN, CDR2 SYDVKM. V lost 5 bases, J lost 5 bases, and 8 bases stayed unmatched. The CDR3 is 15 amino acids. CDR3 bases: TGTGCCAGCAGTAGTACCGGGACAGCGAATGAAAAACTGTTTTTT. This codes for CASSSTGTANEKLFF.